The rows below give T cell receptor beta chains drawn from one sample of a study of T cell responses to AZD1222 COVID-19 vaccine. Measured with immunoSEQ multiplex PCR; TCRdb has only the in-frame clones, and not every one. The table has 70,000 to 95,000 clones, approximately 87% seen once. The specimen comprised peripheral blood, sampled on day 0 of MenACWY control vaccination. All receptors derive from an adult in good health. Each CDR3 is given with its conserved first and last residue. A D gene is named only where the DNA matches it firmly. Clone size is given for some rows only: seen once, a few or many times, or a class if the clone is expanded.

abundance,len,v_gene,d_gene,j_gene,CDR3aa,CDR3nt
.,15,TRBV7-2,.,TRBJ2-2,CASSLWQTRGGELFF,TGTGCCAGCAGCTTATGGCAGACTAGGGGCGGGGAGCTGTTTTTT
.,13,TRBV28,.,TRBJ2-2,CASSSTPTAELFF,TGTGCCAGCAGTTCTACCCCCACCGCGGAGCTGTTTTTT
once,13,TRBV30,.,TRBJ2-3,CAWGPGRADTQYF,TGTGCCTGGGGACCGGGGCGGGCAGATACGCAGTATTTT
.,13,TRBV30,.,TRBJ1-2,CAWSVRALGGYTF,TGTGCCTGGAGTGTTCGCGCCCTCGGGGGCTACACCTTC
.,14,TRBV18,.,TRBJ2-1,CASSPLSGTNEQFF,TGTGCCAGCTCACCACTGTCGGGGACCAATGAGCAGTTCTTC
.,13,TRBV18,.,TRBJ1-1,CASSPKLEGEAFF,TGTGCCAGCTCACCGAAACTGGAGGGTGAAGCTTTCTTT
.,11,TRBV29-1,.,TRBJ2-1,CSVVGLNEQFF,TGCAGCGTCGTCGGACTAAATGAGCAGTTCTTC
.,14,TRBV7-9,.,TRBJ2-7,CASSLQGLPYEQYF,TGTGCCAGCAGCCTCCAGGGACTTCCCTACGAGCAGTACTTC
.,12,TRBV28,.,TRBJ2-3,CASSYSTDTQYF,TGTGCCAGCAGTTATTCCACAGATACGCAGTATTTT
.,14,TRBV2,.,TRBJ2-2,CASSPGVHTGELFF,TGTGCCAGCAGCCCTGGCGTTCACACCGGGGAGCTGTTTTTT
.,13,TRBV6-2/TRBV6-3,.,TRBJ1-2,CASSPGTEYGYTF,TGTGCCAGCAGTCCCGGGACGGAGTATGGCTACACCTTC
.,14,TRBV7-8,.,TRBJ1-6,CASSLGGGHSPLHF,TGTGCCAGCAGCTTAGGGGGGGGGCATTCACCCCTCCACTTT
.,16,TRBV19,TRBD2,TRBJ2-5,CASSISSGRGPETQYF,TGTGCCAGTAGTATCTCTAGCGGGAGAGGTCCGGAGACCCAGTACTTC
.,15,TRBV2,.,TRBJ1-5,CATSGGIGRNQPQHF,TGTGCCACAAGTGGGGGGATAGGCAGGAATCAGCCCCAGCATTTT
.,15,TRBV6-5,.,TRBJ1-1,CASSYSAAVYTEAFF,TGTGCCAGCAGTTACTCGGCCGCGGTGTACACTGAAGCTTTCTTT
.,13,TRBV4-3,.,TRBJ1-4,CASSQEQGEKLFF,TGCGCCAGCAGCCAGGAACAGGGAGAAAAACTGTTTTTT
.,13,TRBV6-2/TRBV6-3,.,TRBJ2-1,CASSYSYYQEQFF,TGTGCCAGCAGTTACTCTTACTACCAAGAGCAGTTCTTC
.,16,TRBV7-9,TRBD2,TRBJ2-7,CASSPQSGRASYEQYF,TGTGCCAGCAGCCCGCAGAGCGGGAGGGCTTCCTACGAGCAGTACTTC
.,13,TRBV20-1,.,TRBJ1-6,CSASSNYNSPLHF,TGCAGTGCTAGTTCCAACTATAATTCACCCCTCCACTTT
.,15,TRBV7-9,TRBD1,TRBJ2-1,CASSYHWTGGNEQFF,TGTGCCAGCAGTTACCACTGGACAGGGGGCAATGAGCAGTTCTTC
.,11,TRBV28,.,TRBJ2-7,CASSRNWEQYF,TGTGCCAGCAGCCGCAACTGGGAGCAGTACTTC
.,13,TRBV12-3/TRBV12-4,TRBD1,TRBJ1-2,CASSLQGDYGYTF,TGTGCCAGCAGCCTACAGGGGGACTATGGCTACACCTTC
.,14,TRBV7-9,TRBD1,TRBJ2-7,CASSPRDRVYEQYF,TGTGCCAGCAGCCCCCGGGACAGAGTCTACGAGCAGTACTTC
.,15,TRBV19,TRBD1,TRBJ2-3,CASSLTGVPTDTQYF,TGTGCCAGTAGTTTAACAGGGGTCCCGACGGATACGCAGTATTTT
.,15,TRBV7-9,TRBD1,TRBJ2-3,CASSPGQGASDTQYF,TGTGCCAGCAGCCCAGGACAGGGGGCGTCAGATACGCAGTATTTT